This is a list of T cell receptor beta chains from one sample in a study of blood T cell repertoires in COVID-19. TCRdb keeps only in-frame clones here, not all; method: immunoSEQ multiplex PCR. The sample has tens of thousands of clones; around 84% are singletons. The material sequenced was peripheral blood. These receptors all come from a man of 80 years or more with acute or convalescent COVID-19. Both conserved end residues are part of each CDR3. Each record gives: V gene, D gene, clone size, CDR3 length, J gene, CDR3 protein, CDR3 DNA. A D gene is named only where the DNA matches it firmly. Part of the rows lack a size; the others show once, few, many or a class for expanded clones.

TRBV10-2	.	few	15	TRBJ2-2	CASTPSVINTGELFF	TGCGCCAGCACACCAAGCGTTATAAACACCGGGGAGCTGTTTTTT
TRBV5-1	.	.	16	TRBJ1-1	CASSLVAGGVNTEAFF	TGCGCCAGCAGCTTGGTAGCTGGGGGCGTGAACACTGAAGCTTTCTTT
TRBV4-2	TRBD2	.	17	TRBJ2-7	CASSQEGLAGASYEQYF	TGTGCCAGCAGCCAAGAGGGTCTAGCGGGAGCTTCGTACGAGCAGTACTTC
TRBV7-2	.	.	13	TRBJ2-1	CASSFRGYNEQFF	TGTGCCAGCAGCTTTAGGGGATACAATGAGCAGTTCTTC
TRBV3-1/TRBV3-2	TRBD2	.	13	TRBJ2-7	CASSQDYETSAIF	TGTGCCAGCAGCCAAGATTACGAGACTAGCGCTATCTTC
TRBV30	TRBD2	once	18	TRBJ2-7	CAGTDGRMRLAGTYEQYF	TGTGCCGGAACCGATGGGAGAATGCGACTAGCGGGAACCTACGAGCAGTACTTC
TRBV6-6	TRBD1	.	17	TRBJ1-1	CASSRPGQGLIGTEAFF	TGTGCCAGCAGTCGCCCGGGACAGGGCTTGATTGGGACTGAAGCTTTCTTT
TRBV7-8	.	.	12	TRBJ1-2	CASSLGTDGYTF	TGTGCCAGCAGCTTAGGGACAGATGGCTACACCTTC
TRBV27	TRBD2	.	14	TRBJ2-7	CASSPRTSFYEQYF	TGTGCCAGCAGTCCGCGGACTAGCTTCTACGAGCAGTACTTC
TRBV28	.	few	11	TRBJ1-2	CASKMRVGYTF	TGTGCCAGCAAAATGCGGGTTGGCTACACCTTC
TRBV7-3	.	.	14	TRBJ2-2	CASRQGFNTGELFF	TGTGCCAGCAGACAGGGTTTTAACACCGGGGAGCTGTTTTTT
TRBV2	TRBD1	.	14	TRBJ1-1	CASRPTGQNTEAFF	TGTGCCAGCAGACCGACAGGGCAGAACACTGAAGCTTTCTTT
TRBV7-3	.	.	15	TRBJ2-2	CASSLTVQNTGELFF	TGTGCCAGCAGCTTAACTGTACAGAACACCGGGGAGCTGTTTTTT
TRBV28	TRBD1	.	16	TRBJ1-1	CASSLGQGAVVTEAFF	TGTGCCAGCAGTTTAGGGCAGGGGGCGGTTGTCACTGAAGCTTTCTTT
TRBV5-6	.	.	16	TRBJ1-2	CASSLIHSQVGYGYTF	TGTGCCAGCAGCCTGATCCACTCACAGGTGGGCTATGGCTACACCTTC
TRBV11-3	.	.	15	TRBJ2-5	CASSLGSGDQETQYF	TGTGCCAGCAGCTTAGGTTCAGGGGATCAAGAGACCCAGTACTTC
TRBV3-1/TRBV3-2	TRBD1	.	15	TRBJ1-1	CASSLWTGENTEAFF	TGTGCCAGCAGCCTGTGGACAGGGGAGAACACTGAAGCTTTCTTT
TRBV11-3	TRBD2	.	17	TRBJ2-5	CASTSGGPGVFMETQYF	TGTGCCAGCACTAGCGGAGGGCCTGGGGTCTTTATGGAGACCCAGTACTTC
TRBV27	TRBD1	.	17	TRBJ2-7	CASTLRPGTGGVDEQYF	TGTGCCAGCACCCTAAGGCCTGGGACAGGGGGTGTCGACGAGCAGTACTTC
TRBV29-1	TRBD2	.	14	TRBJ2-7	CSVTGTSGTYEQYF	TGCAGCGTCACCGGGACTAGCGGAACCTACGAGCAGTACTTC
TRBV11-3	TRBD1	few	18	TRBJ1-5	CASSLVGCGTDSNQPQHF	TGTGCCAGCAGCTTAGTAGGGTGCGGGACAGATAGCAATCAGCCCCAGCATTTT
TRBV5-1	.	.	14	TRBJ1-4	CASSPFRKNEKLFF	TGCGCCAGCAGTCCGTTCAGGAAGAATGAAAAACTGTTTTTT
TRBV5-5	TRBD2	.	17	TRBJ2-1	CASSLAKTSGIGNEQFF	TGTGCCAGCAGCTTGGCCAAGACTAGCGGGATAGGGAATGAGCAGTTCTTC